This TCR beta chain was sequenced in a study of blood T cell repertoires in COVID-19. In the study overall: COVID-19 samples collected from the United States, Italy and Spain covered acute and convalescent phases. The analysed material was cDNA or gDNA that came from T cells, B-cell-depleted T cells, or PBMCs.

The V and J ends lost 1 base and 3 bases, in that order; junction bases with no gene match: 0. The length of the CDR3 is 14 residues. Germline assignment: CDR1 KGHSH and CDR2 LQKENI. This clone was found once. Here immunoSEQ multiplex PCR was the method, and the copy in TCRdb shows in-frame clones only, minus some. The sample has approximately 100,000 clones, 75% to 95% seen once. The TCR was taken from a human donor in a cohort sampled during active COVID-19. The sequenced material came from peripheral blood. The chain links TRBV18 to TRBJ2-5; 9 bases line up with TRBD1. The CDR3 nucleotides read TGTGCCAGCTCACCACGGACAGGGGAAGAGACCCAGTACTTC. This translates into CASSPRTGEETQYF.